The sequence of this T cell receptor beta chain was determined in a study of blood T cells in healthy people across ages. Sample-barcoded 5' priming and a J-beta primer mix drove a second PCR of about 7 to 11 cycles. TCRdb re-called the 5' RACE reads through MiXCR, storing one row per CDR3 protein. The table records hundreds of thousands of distinct CDR3 sequences, around 24% of them present only once. The CDR3 extends over 15 amino acids. V lost 1 base and J lost 5, with 17 bases in between. Per germline, CDR1 DFQATT and CDR2 SNEGSKA (reference sequence). The sample also formed part of further work on T cells of mothers and their children. That report notes: The extracted RNA was employed in its entirety for cDNA synthesis, at roughly 1.5 ug per 15 ul. Per child, roughly 3.1 million TCR beta CDR3 reads were obtained, against over 8 million per mother.

The specimen sequenced was blood. This TCR derives from a boy aged 5-17 years in good health. The chain joins TRBV20-1 to TRBJ1-2; tentatively, D is TRBD1 (5 bases). The CDR3: CSARAVAGGGYGYTF. CDR3 nucleotides: TGCAGTGCTAGAGCCGTCGCGGGGGGTGGGTATGGCTACACCTTC.